Below, 24 T cell receptor beta chains from the same sample are listed, as sequenced in a study of blood T cell repertoires in COVID-19. Assay used: immunoSEQ multiplex PCR; TCRdb lists only in-frame clones, some missing. The table shows approximately 150,000 clones, with more than 60% occurring only once. Sequenced material: peripheral blood. These receptors were collected from a man aged 45-65 years with acute or convalescent COVID-19.

The chain employs TRBV7-9 and TRBJ2-5; 7 bases map to TRBD2. This CDR3 is built from 16 residues. With V trimmed by 3 bases and J by 0 bases, 7 bases remained unmatched. CDR1 and CDR2 (germline): SEHNR, FQNEAQ (reference sequence). Here the CDR3 reads CASSFPGGSYQETQYF. CDR3 nucleotides: TGTGCCAGCAGCTTCCCGGGGGGATCTTACCAAGAGACCCAGTACTTC. The full variable domain, in which reference TRBV7-9 and TRBJ2-5 provide the parts outside the CDR3, is DTGVSQNPRHKITKRGQNVTFRCDPISEHNRLYWYRQTLGQGPEFLTYFQNEAQLEKSRLLSDRFSAERPKGSFSTLEIQRTEQGDSAMYLCASSFPGGSYQETQYFGPGTRLLVL.

This chain uses TRBV5-4 with TRBJ1-6, with 7 nucleotides matching TRBD1. V was pared by 0 bases and J by 9 bases, with 3 bases of the junction left unmatched. Germline values: CDR1 SGHNT, CDR2 YYREEE (reference sequence). The CDR3 contains 14 residues. The CDR3 reads CASSLEGGGSPLHF. DNA of the CDR3: TGTGCCAGCAGCTTGGAAGGGGGCGGTTCACCCCTCCACTTT.

In this sample, this clone turned up once. This chain uses TRBV7-9 with TRBJ1-1; the D is unclear. Trimming removed 5 bases from V and 0 bases from J, with 10 bases in between. Germline CDR1 SEHNR, CDR2 FQNEAQ (reference sequence). This CDR3 is built from 14 residues. The CDR3 here is CASSPGVMNTEAFF. CDR3 bases: TGTGCCAGCAGCCCCGGAGTGATGAACACTGAAGCTTTCTTT.

The rearrangement uses TRBV5-6 and TRBJ1-2; TRBD1 aligns across 9 bases. Germline-derived CDR1 and CDR2 are SGHDT and YYEEEE. Trimming at V came to 2 bases and at J to 8 bases, leaving 10 bases not matched to a gene. The CDR3 is 15 amino acids. CDR3: CASSFGTGLPGGYTF. The DNA of the CDR3 is TGTGCCAGCAGCTTCGGGACAGGGCTCCCCGGAGGCTACACCTTC.

The chain uses TRBV2 and TRBJ1-5; D might be TRBD1 (6 bases). V was shortened by 8 bases and J by 4 bases, with 18 bases between the two germline ends. Germline-derived CDR1 and CDR2 are SNHLY and FYNNEI. The CDR3 has 15 residues. In DNA, the CDR3 is TGTGCCAGCGGCTTAACACAGGGCCCTAATCAGCCCCAGCATTTT. It codes for CASGLTQGPNQPQHF.

This chain uses TRBV6-5 with TRBJ2-2; tentative D call: TRBD1 (5 bases). Germline V gives CDR1 MNHEY, CDR2 SVGAGI. V shed 7 bases and J shed 5 bases, with 8 bases lying between them. The CDR3 is made up of 12 amino acids. In nucleotides, the CDR3 is TGTGCCAGCACTAAGGGGACCGGGGAGCTGTTTTTT. This sequence encodes CASTKGTGELFF.

The chain is built from TRBV5-5 and TRBJ2-2, with D hard to call. Germline CDR1 and CDR2: SGHKS and YYEKEE (reference sequence). The ends were cut back, 2 bases at V and 2 bases at J, with 10 bases in the middle. This CDR3 is built from 15 residues. CDR3 region: CASSFAILNTGELFF. CDR3 in DNA: TGTGCCAGCAGCTTTGCGATTCTTAACACCGGGGAGCTGTTTTTT.

The rearrangement joins TRBV11-2 to TRBJ1-2; D is unresolved. The CDR3 has 13 amino acids. Germline V CDR1 and CDR2: SGHAT, FQNNGV. Trimming left V 5 bases short and J 7 bases short, with 14 bases between. CDR3 coding DNA: TGTGCCAGCAGCCCCGAGGCGATGGGTGGCTACACCTTC. It is translated as CASSPEAMGGYTF.

V is TRBV10-2 and J is TRBJ2-7, with D possibly being TRBD2 (7 bases). The V and J ends lost 10 bases and 6 bases respectively, with 22 bases between them. The germline V gene encodes CDR1 WSHSY and CDR2 SAAADI. The CDR3 runs to 14 residues. CDR3 protein: CAKTSGGAICEQYV. As DNA, the CDR3 is TGCGCCAAAACTTCGGGGGGCGCCATTTGCGAGCAGTACGTC.

The rearrangement uses TRBV2 and TRBJ2-7; D is ambiguous. Germline V CDR1 and CDR2: SNHLY, FYNNEI. V dropped 6 bases and J dropped 3 bases, with 6 bases sitting between them. The CDR3 length is 11 residues. The CDR3 DNA follows: TGTGCCAGCAGCCCAGTCTACGAGCAGTACGTC. Translated, it gives CASSPVYEQYV.

The CDR3 loop reads CASTPPGRSGNTIYF. Here the CDR3 DNA reads TGTGCCAGCACCCCACCCGGGAGATCTGGAAACACCATATATTTT. V is TRBV28 and J is TRBJ1-3; no clear D. The CDR3 spans 15 residues. V shed 7 bases and J shed 1 base, with 14 bases lying between them. Per germline, CDR1 MDHEN and CDR2 SYDVKM.

The sample holds one count of this clone. The V gene is TRBV21-1, the J gene TRBJ1-2; no DNA check was done on the table's D call, TRBD1. TRBV21-1 is a pseudogene locus. The length of the CDR3 is 19 residues. CDR3 in DNA: TGTGCCAGCAGCAAAGGCGCCCGGGACAGGGGGCCCCCGAATTATGGCTACACCTTC. Translation: CASSKGARDRGPPNYGYTF.

This clone is a singleton in its sample. This chain uses TRBV6-5 with TRBJ1-2; no definite D call. V lost 7 bases and J 0 bases, leaving 9 bases between the germline ends. This CDR3 region has 13 residues. Germline CDR1 and CDR2: MNHEY and SVGAGI. The CDR3 DNA sequence: TGTGCCAGCAAGCTCGGAGCTAACTATGGCTACACCTTC. Its translation is CASKLGANYGYTF.

This chain joins TRBV6-5 and TRBJ1-2; 7 nucleotides match TRBD1. Trimming cost V 7 bases and J 1 base; bases outside gene matches: 6. Germline V gene sequence: CDR1 MNHEY, CDR2 SVGAGI. The CDR3 consists of 14 residues. CDR3: CASKRQGVNYGYTF. CDR3 nucleotide sequence: TGTGCCAGCAAACGACAGGGAGTTAACTATGGCTACACCTTC.

The V gene is TRBV19, the J gene TRBJ2-7; tentatively, D is TRBD1 (6 bases). This CDR3 has 15 residues. Per germline, CDR1 LNHDA and CDR2 SQIVND (reference sequence). Trimming cost V 6 bases and J 1 base, with 16 bases left between them. In DNA form, the CDR3 reads TGTGCCAGTAGAACCACTTCAGGGGTGTCCTACGAGCAGTACTTC. Translated, it gives CASRTTSGVSYEQYF.

V and J are TRBV7-2 and TRBJ2-5; D might be TRBD2 (6 bases). V gave up 3 bases and J gave up 2 bases, with 13 bases separating them. CDR1 and CDR2 from the germline V gene are SGHTA and FQGNSA. The CDR3 is 15 residues long. Here the CDR3 DNA reads TGTGCCAGCAGCTTGTCGGGAGCCTTACAAGAGACCCAGTACTTC. Translation gives CASSLSGALQETQYF.

This clone has only a few counts. V gene TRBV28 combines with J gene TRBJ1-1; possible D gene TRBD1, 6 bases. Trimming removed 7 bases from V and 7 bases from J, with 13 bases in between. The CDR3 has 12 residues. Germline V gives CDR1 MDHEN, CDR2 SYDVKM. The DNA of the CDR3 is TGTGCCAGCATTCAAGGACAGCGTGAAGCTTTCTTT. It codes for CASIQGQREAFF.

The CDR3 sequence is CASSLGLAGKKFF. As DNA, the CDR3 is TGTGCCAGCAGTTTGGGTTTGGCAGGGAAGAAGTTCTTC. This chain links TRBV28 with TRBJ2-1; D perhaps matches TRBD1 (5 bases). The V end lost 3 bases, the J end lost 14 bases, and 17 bases lay between the germline ends. The CDR3 runs 13 residues. CDR1 MDHEN and CDR2 SYDVKM come from the germline V gene.

The chain couples TRBV11-2 to TRBJ2-1; 10 positions match TRBD1. Trimming at V came to 5 bases and at J to 7 bases, leaving 11 bases not matched to a gene. This CDR3 comprises 16 residues. Germline V gene lookup returns CDR1 SGHAT and CDR2 FQNNGV. CDR3 amino acids: CASSPRQGAQLNEQFF. The CDR3 coding sequence is TGTGCCAGCAGCCCTAGACAGGGGGCTCAATTGAATGAGCAGTTCTTC. The whole variable domain, remainder taken from reference TRBV11-2 and TRBJ2-1, is EAGVAQSPRYKIIEKRQSVAFWCNPISGHATLYWYQQILGQGPKLLIQFQNNGVVDDSQLPKDRFSAERLKGVDSTLKIQPAKLEDSAVYLCASSPRQGAQLNEQFFGPGTRLTVL.

The chain recombines TRBV5-6 with TRBJ2-3; 11 nucleotides line up with TRBD2. From germline, CDR1 is SGHDT and CDR2 YYEEEE. After removal of 5 bases from V and 3 bases from J, the junction contained 5 bases not matched to a gene. This CDR3 has 15 amino acids. The CDR3 nucleotides read TGTGCCAGCAGTGCTAGCGGGGGGTTAACAGATACGCAGTATTTT. It encodes CASSASGGLTDTQYF. The variable domain in full, with the rest retrieved from reference TRBV5-6 and TRBJ2-3, is DAGVTQSPTHLIKTRGQQVTLRCSPKSGHDTVSWYQQALGQGPQFIFQYYEEEERQRGNFPDRFSGHQFPNYSSELNVNALLLGDSALYLCASSASGGLTDTQYFGPGTRLTVL.

In nucleotides, the CDR3 is TGCAGCGTTGCTGGACAGGGCGCTGAAGCTTTCTTT. Residues: CSVAGQGAEAFF. This sequence joins TRBV29-1 and TRBJ1-1; 8 nucleotides match TRBD1. Losses at the gene ends were 4 bases for V and 6 bases for J; bases not matched to a gene: 4. Germline loops: CDR1 SQVTM, CDR2 ANQGSEA. The CDR3 sequence is 12 residues long.

The genes are TRBV7-9 and TRBJ1-1, with TRBD1 matching 7 bases. With 5 bases clipped from V and 5 bases from J, the junction kept 5 bases outside the gene matches. The CDR3 spans 13 residues. The germline gives CDR1 SEHNR, CDR2 FQNEAQ (reference sequence). The CDR3 is CASSPGGNTEAFF. The CDR3, as DNA: TGTGCCAGCAGCCCAGGGGGGAATACTGAAGCTTTCTTT.

The genes are TRBV21-1 and TRBJ1-5. TRBV21-1 is an annotated pseudogene. The CDR3 totals 18 residues. CDR3 region: CASSAKEGRVGSNQPQHF. As DNA, the CDR3 is TGTGCCAGCAGCGCAAAGGAGGGGCGGGTCGGCAGCAATCAGCCCCAGCATTTT.

This chain joins TRBV5-1 and TRBJ2-1; D perhaps matches TRBD2 (5 bases). Germline CDR1 SGHRS, CDR2 YFSETQ. The CDR3 sequence is 14 residues long. The V end was cut by 1 base, the J end by 2 bases, with 7 bases between. CDR3 sequence (DNA): TGCGCCAGCAGCTTGACGGGGACCTACAATGAGCAGTTCTTC. Its protein is CASSLTGTYNEQFF.